This TCR beta chain was found in a study of CD8 T cells in ankylosing spondylitis. General study points: Characteristic of ankylosing spondylitis blood, it appeared, was a TCR beta motif comprising about eight highly homologous variants.

CDR3 size: 19 residues. This clonotype was counted a single time. Its antigen is unidentified. Generation of TCR beta libraries employed quantitative 5'-RACE incorporating molecular barcodes. TCRdb passed the 5' RACE reads through MiXCR, listing each CDR3 protein once. In the table there are about 39,000 distinct CDR3 sequences, less than 4% of which are singletons. The sequence was collected from a male donor with ankylosing spondylitis or in good health (not recorded which). The chain joins TRBV7-5 to TRBJ2-3; TRBD1 is taken as the D call from the table, unchecked against the DNA. TRBV7-5 counts as a pseudogene. The sample was blood, either unsorted or a sorted T cell fraction (not recorded which). This chain's CDR3 is CIPAPPGGNSAPWSDTQYF. CDR3 nucleotides: TGTATCCCTGCGCCTCCAGGCGGCAACAGCGCCCCGTGGTCAGATACGCAGTATTTT.